Presented here are 21 T cell receptor beta chains from one specimen sequenced in a study of blood T cell repertoires in COVID-19. Produced via immunoSEQ multiplex PCR; TCRdb's table is partial and in-frame only. The repertoire includes approximately 300,000 clones, 70% to 90% of them detected once, and roughly 4% sits in the top ten. Sequencing was performed on PBMCs or T cells enriched from blood (not recorded which). The receptors stem from a woman between 25 and 40 years old who had recovered from COVID-19.

The CDR3 here is CASSHRTGGYYEQYF. The CDR3 coding sequence is TGTGCCAGCAGTCACCGGACAGGGGGCTACTACGAGCAGTACTTC. The chain recombines TRBV27 with TRBJ2-7; TRBD1 aligns across 11 bases. After removal of 5 bases from V and 3 bases from J, the junction contained 6 bases not matched to a gene. The germline gives CDR1 MNHEY, CDR2 SMNVEV (reference sequence). The CDR3 length is 15 residues.

This clone was recorded many times. V usage is TRBV5-1 and J usage is TRBJ1-1, with D possibly being TRBD1 (6 bases). V was pared by 2 bases and J by 0 bases, with 20 bases between. There are 18 residues in the CDR3. Germline assignment: CDR1 SGHRS and CDR2 YFSETQ. The CDR3 is CASSLPLQGARMNTEAFF. CDR3 in DNA: TGCGCCAGCAGCTTACCACTACAGGGCGCGAGGATGAACACTGAAGCTTTCTTT. Complete variable domain (other parts from reference TRBV5-1 and TRBJ1-1): KAGVTQTPRYLIKTRGQQVTLSCSPISGHRSVSWYQQTPGQGLQFLFEYFSETQRNKGNFPGRFSGRQFSNSRSEMNVSTLELGDSALYLCASSLPLQGARMNTEAFFGQGTRLTVV.

This chain uses TRBV28 with TRBJ2-7; 11 bases fit TRBD2. V dropped 5 bases and J dropped 0; count of bases not matched to a gene: 12. Germline V gene sequence: CDR1 MDHEN, CDR2 SYDVKM. The CDR3 contains 18 residues. The CDR3 DNA sequence: TGTGCCAGCAGTCTTCTAGCGGGAGGCAACGCTTACTCCTACGAGCAGTACTTC. Protein sequence: CASSLLAGGNAYSYEQYF.

This clone was picked up one time. DNA of the CDR3: TGCGCCAGCAGCCCACGCCCACTAGAGGGCACCGGGGAGCTGTTTTTT. Residues: CASSPRPLEGTGELFF. The V and J genes are TRBV5-1 and TRBJ2-2; the D gene is possibly TRBD2 (5 bases). The V end lost 4 bases, the J end lost 4 bases, and 17 bases lay between the germline ends. Germline CDR1 SGHRS, CDR2 YFSETQ. CDR3 length: 16 amino acids. The full variable domain, with the rest looked up from reference TRBV5-1 and TRBJ2-2, is KAGVTQTPRYLIKTRGQQVTLSCSPISGHRSVSWYQQTPGQGLQFLFEYFSETQRNKGNFPGRFSGRQFSNSRSEMNVSTLELGDSALYLCASSPRPLEGTGELFFGEGSRLTVL.

The CDR3 DNA sequence: TGTGCCAGCAGCCAAGAAGGTGAGCCGGGAGCGAACAATGAGCAGTTCTTC. It translates to CASSQEGEPGANNEQFF. The V gene is TRBV3-1 (or the pseudogene TRBV3-2), the J gene TRBJ2-1; maybe TRBD2 (6 bases). V lost 0 bases to trimming and J lost 5 bases, with 17 bases between them. In germline, CDR1 is LGHDT, CDR2 YNNKEL (reference sequence). This CDR3 is built from 17 residues.

With regard to this clone: This same CDR3 is encoded by further DNA sequences in the sample. The rearrangement joins TRBV5-1 to TRBJ1-3; possibly TRBD1 for D (5 bases). Trimming took 1 base from V and 0 from J, leaving 8 bases between them. Germline lookup yields CDR1 SGHRS and CDR2 YFSETQ. This CDR3 comprises 15 residues. The CDR3 reads CASSLRGSSGNTIYF. As DNA, the CDR3 is TGCGCCAGCAGCTTGCGGGGGTCCTCTGGAAACACCATATATTTT.

This clone has just a few counts. The chain combines TRBV28 with TRBJ1-3; D is unclear. Germline CDR1 is MDHEN and CDR2 is SYDVKM. The CDR3 length is 19 residues. The ends were cut back, 0 bases at V and 0 bases at J, with 18 bases in the middle. This CDR3 reads CASSLWNSFGGISGNTIYF. The CDR3, as DNA: TGTGCCAGCAGTTTATGGAATTCTTTTGGCGGGATCTCTGGAAACACCATATATTTT.

The chain is built from TRBV3-1 (or the pseudogene TRBV3-2) and TRBJ2-7, with a possible D match to TRBD1 (6 bases). Germline assignment: CDR1 LGHDT and CDR2 YNNKEL (reference sequence). The V end lost 2 bases, the J end lost 5 bases, and 13 bases lay between the germline ends. The CDR3 length is 14 residues. The CDR3 nucleotides read TGTGCCAGCAGCCAAATTTTCAGGGGCGACGAGCAGTACTTC. This codes for CASSQIFRGDEQYF.

The chain uses TRBV12-3 or TRBV12-4 and TRBJ2-5, with a weak D call TRBD2 (5 bases). V gave up 7 bases and J gave up 5 bases, with 14 bases separating them. This CDR3 spans 13 amino acids. CDR3 coding DNA: TGTGCCAGCATGTGGCGGGCTGGGGAGACCCAGTACTTC. Amino acid sequence: CASMWRAGETQYF.

This clone was recorded once. Written as DNA, the CDR3 is TGTGCCAGCAGTTATGGTAACGGAGTCGGTCAGCCCCAGCATTTT. Translation: CASSYGNGVGQPQHF. The chain uses TRBV28 and TRBJ1-5; the D is unclear. This CDR3 is 15 amino acids long. V shed 4 bases and J shed 6 bases, with 16 bases lying between them. CDR1 and CDR2 from the germline V gene are MDHEN and SYDVKM.

The chain carries TRBV5-4 and TRBJ2-3, with TRBD2 as a possible D gene (5 bases). CDR3 size: 14 residues. Per germline, CDR1 SGHNT and CDR2 YYREEE (reference sequence). V gave up 0 bases and J gave up 5 bases, with 10 bases separating them. The CDR3, as DNA: TGTGCCAGCAGCTTGGAGAGGGTATTAGATACGCAGTATTTT. Encoded protein: CASSLERVLDTQYF.

V is TRBV5-6 and J is TRBJ2-5, with TRBD1 matching 10 bases. V shed 0 bases, J shed 5 bases, and the junction held 16 bases outside the gene matches. CDR3 length equals 19 residues. Germline assignment: CDR1 SGHDT and CDR2 YYEEEE. CDR3 sequence: CASSLARDFPTGGLETQYF. The CDR3 DNA reads as TGTGCCAGCAGCTTGGCCAGGGACTTTCCGACAGGGGGCTTGGAGACCCAGTACTTC.

The V and J genes are TRBV18 and TRBJ1-2; D gene unclear. The germline V and J ends were trimmed by 1 base and 6 bases, with 15 bases remaining between them. CDR3 length equals 15 residues. Germline V lookup: CDR1 KGHSH, CDR2 LQKENI. The CDR3 region is CASSPLIGGEDGYTF. CDR3 DNA: TGTGCCAGCTCACCACTTATCGGAGGAGAGGATGGCTACACCTTC.

The chain couples TRBV6-5 to TRBJ1-2, with no clear D. Germline values: CDR1 MNHEY, CDR2 SVGAGI. V lost 2 bases and J 0 bases, leaving 13 bases between the germline ends. CDR3 length equals 16 residues. The CDR3 bases are TGTGCCAGCAGTTACCCGCCGGGAGCCTCTAACTATGGCTACACCTTC. Translating gives CASSYPPGASNYGYTF.

This clone was observed a few times. The chain couples TRBV15 to TRBJ1-6; no reliable D call. CDR3 length equals 14 residues. Germline values: CDR1 LNHNV, CDR2 YYDKDF (reference sequence). The ends were cut back, 0 bases at V and 10 bases at J, with 10 bases in the middle. The CDR3 coding sequence is TGTGCCACCAGCAGAGATGCGGAACGGTCACCCCTCCACTTT. Translating gives CATSRDAERSPLHF.

This sequence joins TRBV14 and TRBJ1-2; D not resolved. The CDR3 extends over 13 amino acids. CDR1 and CDR2 from the germline V gene are SGHDN and FVKESK. V was pared by 4 bases and J by 1 base, with 7 bases between. Here the CDR3 reads CASSLQLNYGYTF. The CDR3 DNA reads TGTGCCAGCAGCCTTCAACTTAACTATGGCTACACCTTC. Full variable domain (missing parts from reference TRBV14 and TRBJ1-2): EAGVTQFPSHSVIEKGQTVTLRCDPISGHDNLYWYRRVMGKEIKFLLHFVKESKQDESGMPNNRFLAERTGGTYSTLKVQPAELEDSGVYFCASSLQLNYGYTFGSGTRLTVV.

The chain uses TRBV6-5 and TRBJ2-5, with 7 bases matching TRBD2. Germline CDR1 and CDR2: MNHEY and SVGAGI. V lost 3 bases, J lost 1 base, and 5 bases stayed unmatched. The CDR3 length is 15 residues. This CDR3 reads CASSYSPGGQETQYF. In DNA, the CDR3 is TGTGCCAGCAGTTATTCTCCGGGAGGCCAAGAGACCCAGTACTTC.

In this sample, this clone turned up once. The J gene is TRBJ1-2, the V gene TRBV5-1; D is perhaps TRBD1 (5 bases). Germline V lookup: CDR1 SGHRS, CDR2 YFSETQ. V lost 4 bases to trimming and J lost 4 bases, with 17 bases between them. The CDR3 loop spans 15 amino acids. The CDR3 bases are TGCGCCAGCAGCCCGGGGGGACGGTCCTCCTATGGCTACACCTTC. Encoded protein: CASSPGGRSSYGYTF.

The V and J genes are TRBV5-6 and TRBJ1-3; D gene unclear. The CDR3 has 15 residues. CDR1 and CDR2 (germline): SGHDT, YYEEEE. V gave up 6 bases and J gave up 4 bases, with 17 bases separating them. The DNA for the CDR3 is TGTGCCAGCATTCTCTTCCCGGGGTCCGGAAACACCATATATTTT. Protein product: CASILFPGSGNTIYF.

The DNA for the CDR3 is TGTGCCACCAGCAGAGATAGGGACTGGACAAACGGCTACACCTTC. Encoded protein: CATSRDRDWTNGYTF. The chain has TRBV15 and TRBJ1-2; D might be TRBD1 (5 bases). The CDR3 covers 15 residues. Germline lookup yields CDR1 LNHNV and CDR2 YYDKDF (reference sequence). V dropped 0 bases and J dropped 8 bases, with 16 bases sitting between them.

The chain combines TRBV6-5 with TRBJ2-5; TRBD2 aligns across 13 bases. Germline values: CDR1 MNHEY, CDR2 SVGAGI. V shed 2 bases and J 4 bases; nucleotides not matched to a gene: 4. The CDR3 totals 16 residues. The CDR3 DNA follows: TGTGCCAGCAGTTACCTTGGACTAGCGGGAGTAGAGACCCAGTACTTC. Translating gives CASSYLGLAGVETQYF.